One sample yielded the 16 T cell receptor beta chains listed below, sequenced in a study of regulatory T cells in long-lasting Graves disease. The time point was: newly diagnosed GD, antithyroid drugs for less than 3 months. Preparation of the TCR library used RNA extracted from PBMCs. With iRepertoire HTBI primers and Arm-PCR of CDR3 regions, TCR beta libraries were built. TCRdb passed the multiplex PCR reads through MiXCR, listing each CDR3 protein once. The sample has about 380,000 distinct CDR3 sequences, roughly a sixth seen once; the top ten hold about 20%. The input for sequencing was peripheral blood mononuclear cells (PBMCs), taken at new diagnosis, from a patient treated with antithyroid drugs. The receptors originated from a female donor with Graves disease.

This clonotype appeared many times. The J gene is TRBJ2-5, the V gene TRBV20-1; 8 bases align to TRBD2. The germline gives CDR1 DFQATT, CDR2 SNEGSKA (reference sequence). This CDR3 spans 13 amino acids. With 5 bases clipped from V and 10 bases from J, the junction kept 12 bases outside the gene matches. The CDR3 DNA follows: TGCAGTGCTTTCCCGGACCCCGGGAGGGACCAGTACTTC. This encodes CSAFPDPGRDQYF.

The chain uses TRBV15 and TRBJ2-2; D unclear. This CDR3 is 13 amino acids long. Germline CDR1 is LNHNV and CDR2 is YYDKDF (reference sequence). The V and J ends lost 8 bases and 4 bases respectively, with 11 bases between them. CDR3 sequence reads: CATCPPGTGELFF. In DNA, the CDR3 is TGTGCCACCTGCCCTCCTGGCACCGGGGAGCTGTTTTTT.

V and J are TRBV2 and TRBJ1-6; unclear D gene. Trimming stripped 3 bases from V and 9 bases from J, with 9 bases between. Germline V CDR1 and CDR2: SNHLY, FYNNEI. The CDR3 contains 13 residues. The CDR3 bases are TGTGCCAGCAGTGATCTGGGAGGTTCACCCCTCCACTTT. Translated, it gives CASSDLGGSPLHF.

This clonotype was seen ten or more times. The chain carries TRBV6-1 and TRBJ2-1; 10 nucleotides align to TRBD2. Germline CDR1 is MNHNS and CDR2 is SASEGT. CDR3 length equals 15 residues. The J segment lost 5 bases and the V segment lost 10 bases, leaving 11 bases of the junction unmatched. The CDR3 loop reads CATILLAGAHNEQFF. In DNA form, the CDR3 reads TGTGCCACCATTCTGCTAGCGGGAGCCCACAATGAGCAGTTCTTC.

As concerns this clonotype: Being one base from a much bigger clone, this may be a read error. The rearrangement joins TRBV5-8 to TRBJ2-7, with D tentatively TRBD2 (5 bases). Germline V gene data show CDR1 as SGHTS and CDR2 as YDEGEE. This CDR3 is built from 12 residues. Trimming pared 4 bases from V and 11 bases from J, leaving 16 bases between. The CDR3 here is CASSLTTTQEYF. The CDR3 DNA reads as TGTGCCAGCAGCCTTACGACTACCCAGGAGTACTTC.

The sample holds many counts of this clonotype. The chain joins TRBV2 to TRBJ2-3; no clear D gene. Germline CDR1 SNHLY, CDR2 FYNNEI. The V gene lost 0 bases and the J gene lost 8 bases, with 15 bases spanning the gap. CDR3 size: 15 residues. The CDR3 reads CASSEALAFSGTQYF. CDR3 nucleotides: TGTGCCAGCAGTGAAGCGCTTGCGTTTTCCGGTACGCAGTATTTT.

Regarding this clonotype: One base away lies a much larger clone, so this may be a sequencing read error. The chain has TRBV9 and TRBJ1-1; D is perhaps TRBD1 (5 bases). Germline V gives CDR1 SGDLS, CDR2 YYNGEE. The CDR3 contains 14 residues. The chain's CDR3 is CASSEGTGNTEASF. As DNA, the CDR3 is TGTGCCAGCAGCGAAGGGACGGGGAACACTGAAGCTTCCTTT.

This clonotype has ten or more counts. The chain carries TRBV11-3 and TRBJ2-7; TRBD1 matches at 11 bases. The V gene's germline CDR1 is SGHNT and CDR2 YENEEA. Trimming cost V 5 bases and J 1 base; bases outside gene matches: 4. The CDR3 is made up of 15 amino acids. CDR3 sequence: CASSPGQGASYEQYF. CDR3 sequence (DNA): TGTGCCAGCAGCCCTGGACAGGGGGCTTCCTACGAGCAGTACTTC.

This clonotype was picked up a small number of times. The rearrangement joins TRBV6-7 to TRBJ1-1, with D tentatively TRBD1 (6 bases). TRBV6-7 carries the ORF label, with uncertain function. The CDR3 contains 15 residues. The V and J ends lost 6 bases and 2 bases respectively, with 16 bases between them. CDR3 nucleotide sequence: TGTGCCAGCAGGATCGGCAGGGGTCTTAACACTGAAGCTTTCTTT. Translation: CASRIGRGLNTEAFF.

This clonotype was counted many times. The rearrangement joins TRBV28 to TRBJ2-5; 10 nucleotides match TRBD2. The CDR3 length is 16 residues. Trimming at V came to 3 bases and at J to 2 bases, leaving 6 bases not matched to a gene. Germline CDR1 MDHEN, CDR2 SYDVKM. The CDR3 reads CASSFGLAATQETQYF. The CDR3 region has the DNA TGTGCCAGCAGTTTTGGACTAGCGGCCACACAAGAGACCCAGTACTTC.

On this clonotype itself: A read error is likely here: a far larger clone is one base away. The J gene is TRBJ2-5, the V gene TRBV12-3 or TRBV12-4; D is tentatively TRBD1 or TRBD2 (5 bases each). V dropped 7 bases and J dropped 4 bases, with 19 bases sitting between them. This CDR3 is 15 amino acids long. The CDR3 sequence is CASTLTGTSRETQYF. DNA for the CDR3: TGTGCCAGCACCCTGACTGGGACGTCTCGAGAGACCCAGTACTTC.

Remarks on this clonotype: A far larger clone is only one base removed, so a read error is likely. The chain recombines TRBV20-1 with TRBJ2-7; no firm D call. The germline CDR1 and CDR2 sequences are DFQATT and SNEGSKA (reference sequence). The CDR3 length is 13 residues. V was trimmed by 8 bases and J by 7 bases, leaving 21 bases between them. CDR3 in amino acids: CSTRRALLGEQYF. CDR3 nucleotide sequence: TGCAGTACCCGACGGGCCTTGCTGGGTGAGCAGTACTTC.

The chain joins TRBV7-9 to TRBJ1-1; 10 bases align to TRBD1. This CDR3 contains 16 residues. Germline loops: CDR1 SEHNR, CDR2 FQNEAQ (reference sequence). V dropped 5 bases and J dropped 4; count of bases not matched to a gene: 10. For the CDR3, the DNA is TGTGCCAGCAGCCCCCCCGACAGGGGGCGCGTCACTGAAGCTTTCTTT. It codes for CASSPPDRGRVTEAFF.

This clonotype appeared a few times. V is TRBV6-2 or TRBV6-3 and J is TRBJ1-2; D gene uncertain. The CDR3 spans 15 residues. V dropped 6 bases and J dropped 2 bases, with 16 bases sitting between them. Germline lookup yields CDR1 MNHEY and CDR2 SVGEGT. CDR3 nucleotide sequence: TGTGCCAGCAGATTATGGGCCTCCTCAAACTATGGCTACACCTTC. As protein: CASRLWASSNYGYTF.

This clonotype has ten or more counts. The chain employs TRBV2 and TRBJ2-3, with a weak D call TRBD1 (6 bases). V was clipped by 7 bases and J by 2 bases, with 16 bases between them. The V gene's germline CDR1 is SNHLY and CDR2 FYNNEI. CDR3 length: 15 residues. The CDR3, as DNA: TGTGCCAGCAAAGGGACACTCATATACACAGATACGCAGTATTTT. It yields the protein CASKGTLIYTDTQYF.

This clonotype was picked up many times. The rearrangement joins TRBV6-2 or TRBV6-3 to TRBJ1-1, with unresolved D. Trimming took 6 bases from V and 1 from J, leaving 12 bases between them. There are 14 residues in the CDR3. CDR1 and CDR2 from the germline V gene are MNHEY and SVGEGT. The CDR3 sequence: CASSNFGRNTEAFF. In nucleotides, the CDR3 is TGTGCCAGCAGCAATTTCGGCAGGAACACTGAAGCTTTCTTT.